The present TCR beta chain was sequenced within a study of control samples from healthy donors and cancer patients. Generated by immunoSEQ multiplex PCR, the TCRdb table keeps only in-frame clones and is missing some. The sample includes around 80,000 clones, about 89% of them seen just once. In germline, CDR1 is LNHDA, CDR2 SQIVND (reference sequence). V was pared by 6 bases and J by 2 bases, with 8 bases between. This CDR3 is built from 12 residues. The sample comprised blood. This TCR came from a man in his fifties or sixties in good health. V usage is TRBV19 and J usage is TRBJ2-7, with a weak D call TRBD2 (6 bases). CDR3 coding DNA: TGTGCCAGTAGAGGACTAACCTACGAGCAGTACTTC. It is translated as CASRGLTYEQYF.